This TCR beta chain is drawn from a study of shared clonotypes between healthy human individuals. This clone occurred a few times. CD8 cells classed as naive were CD45RO-negative and positively selected for CCR7, excluding terminally differentiated effector memory CD45RA+ cells. This CDR3 has 12 residues. The V gene's germline CDR1 is WNHNN and CDR2 SYGVQD (reference sequence). V was cut by 5 bases and J by 4 bases, with 8 bases left in between. Repertoires were generated with immunoSEQ multiplex PCR, while TCRdb's copy carries only in-frame clones and drops some. Of around 1.9 million clones listed, roughly 95% were seen once; the top ten hold around 1.8%.

The clonotype comes from a man aged 18 to 29 in good health. Some clones in this sample may be carry-over from other donors' samples. The sequenced sample consisted of naive CD8+ T cells from PBMCs. The rearrangement joins TRBV10-1 to TRBJ1-1; D is uncertain. This CDR3 reads CASSRQSTEAFF. DNA for the CDR3: TGCGCCAGCAGTCGGCAGAGCACTGAAGCTTTCTTT.